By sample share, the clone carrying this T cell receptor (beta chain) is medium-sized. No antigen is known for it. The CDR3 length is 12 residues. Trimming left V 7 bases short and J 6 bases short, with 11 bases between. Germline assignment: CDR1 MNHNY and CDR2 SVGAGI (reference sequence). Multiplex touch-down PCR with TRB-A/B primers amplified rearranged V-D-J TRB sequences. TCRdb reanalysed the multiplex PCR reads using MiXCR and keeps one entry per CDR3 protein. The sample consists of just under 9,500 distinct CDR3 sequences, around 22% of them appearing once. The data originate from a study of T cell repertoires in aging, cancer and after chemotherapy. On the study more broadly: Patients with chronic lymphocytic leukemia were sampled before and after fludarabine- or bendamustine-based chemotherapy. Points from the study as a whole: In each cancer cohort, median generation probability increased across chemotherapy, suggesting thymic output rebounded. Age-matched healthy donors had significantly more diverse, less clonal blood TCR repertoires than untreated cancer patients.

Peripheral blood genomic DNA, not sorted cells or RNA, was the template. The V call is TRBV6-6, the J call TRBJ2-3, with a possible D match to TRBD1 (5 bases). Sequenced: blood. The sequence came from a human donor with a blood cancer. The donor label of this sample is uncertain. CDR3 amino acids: CASTGYMDTQYF. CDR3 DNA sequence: TGTGCCAGCACAGGGTATATGGATACGCAGTATTTT.